Listed below are T cell receptor beta chains from one sample, sequenced in a study of cytomegalovirus exposure and HLA in healthy donors. Assay used: immunoSEQ multiplex PCR; TCRdb lists only in-frame clones, some missing. The table lists around 150,000 clones, 71% of them singletons, with approximately 2.8% in the top ten. The specimen sequenced was PBMCs. Receptors originate from a woman aged 25 to 39 in good health and CMV-seronegative. Both conserved end residues are trimmed from each CDR3. Fields, in order: J gene, V gene, CDR3 length, CDR3 protein.

TRBJ2-7 TRBV14 12 ASSQGGPLRKQY
TRBJ1-2 TRBV4-1 13 ASSQVLSFNYGYT
TRBJ2-7 TRBV7-2 11 ASTQDRGREQY
TRBJ2-7 TRBV5-1 14 ASSFSPELRGYEQY
TRBJ2-1 TRBV9 10 ASSAGPNEQF
TRBJ2-1 TRBV18 11 ASSPRGNNEQF
TRBJ2-2 TRBV7-9 10 ASSLQTGELF
TRBJ1-4 TRBV11-2 11 ASSLDWAEKLF
TRBJ2-2 TRBV7-9 14 ASSLADWGVPGELF
TRBJ2-1 TRBV2 12 ASRSRGEHNEQF
TRBJ2-5 TRBV9 14 ASSVEPGHQIETQY
TRBJ1-4 TRBV10-3 12 AISDDRAGEKLF
TRBJ2-2 TRBV29-1 11 SVETRNTGELF
TRBJ1-5 TRBV27 13 ASSFRGTSNQPQH
TRBJ1-2 TRBV27 13 ASSPDLDRGYGYT
TRBJ2-7 TRBV28 15 ASSGAGTSGSWYEQY
TRBJ1-1 TRBV19 12 ASSIVRQASAAF
TRBJ2-3 TRBV12-5 13 ASGLGGPNTDTQY
TRBJ2-1 TRBV7-9 15 ASSPHFRDSSYNEQF